This T cell receptor (beta chain) was sequenced for a study of Ad26.COV2.S vaccination and SARS-CoV-2 variants. Treatment defined: roughly 20 received Ad26.COV2.S at low or high dose, single or two shots; about 5 received placebo; per-sample allocation not given. The study sampled participants on day 63 after the first vaccine or placebo injection. An Ad26 vector carrying the Wuhan-strain SARS-CoV-2 spike served as the vaccine. Libraries were prepared by immunoSEQ multiplex PCR; TCRdb keeps only in-frame clonotypes and omits some of them. The profile shows around 450,000 clones, roughly 90% of them singletons. Losses at the gene ends were 1 base for V and 5 bases for J; bases not matched to a gene: 17. CDR3 length equals 19 residues. Germline V gives CDR1 MGHRA, CDR2 YSYEKL.

The chain recombines TRBV4-1 with TRBJ2-5, with TRBD1 matching over 9 bases. This specimen was peripheral blood, taken in a trial of Ad26.COV2.S vaccine versus placebo. The sequence came from a person between 18 and 65 years old who received the Ad26.COV2.S COVID-19 vaccine or a placebo. Here the CDR3 reads CASSQAPRGIGTGRETQYF. CDR3 nucleotides: TGCGCCAGCAGCCAAGCCCCCCGAGGAATTGGGACAGGGCGCGAGACCCAGTACTTC.